A single sample is the source of the 11 T cell receptor beta chains below, sequenced in a study of blood T cell repertoires in COVID-19. The table came from immunoSEQ multiplex PCR; TCRdb's copy has only in-frame clones and leaves some out. The data hold around 190,000 clones, with 80% to 90% observed a single time. Sequenced input: peripheral blood. All receptors derive from a man between 18 and 35 years old who had recovered from COVID-19.

The chain recombines TRBV11-3 with TRBJ1-2; maybe TRBD1 (6 bases). The CDR3 spans 13 residues. V lost 5 bases and J lost 7, with 14 bases in between. The germline gives CDR1 SGHNT, CDR2 YENEEA. The CDR3 nucleotides read TGTGCCAGCAGCCAGCATGGGGGGGCTGGCTACACCTTC. Translated, it gives CASSQHGGAGYTF.

The chain links TRBV28 to TRBJ1-3, with D unresolved. This CDR3 is 16 amino acids long. Between the trimmed V and J ends, which lost 7 bases and 1 base, there was a span of 17 bases. CDR1 is MDHEN, CDR2 SYDVKM, per germline. CDR3 residues: CASKLGGFVSGNTIYF. The CDR3 DNA sequence: TGTGCCAGCAAGCTGGGCGGGTTCGTTTCTGGAAACACCATATATTTT.

V and J are TRBV15 and TRBJ2-3, with D perhaps matching TRBD2 (5 bases). V shed 0 bases and J shed 2 bases, with 21 bases lying between them. From germline, CDR1 is LNHNV and CDR2 YYDKDF (reference sequence). This CDR3 has 19 residues. CDR3 region: CATSRDKRRLATPTDTQYF. CDR3 nucleotides: TGTGCCACCAGCAGAGATAAAAGACGGCTAGCAACCCCCACAGATACGCAGTATTTT.

The genes are TRBV13 and TRBJ1-1, with D maybe TRBD1 (6 bases). CDR3 length: 14 residues. CDR1 is PRHDT, CDR2 FYEKMQ, per germline (reference sequence). The germline V and J ends were trimmed by 5 bases and 1 base, with 11 bases remaining between them. CDR3 in DNA: TGTGCCAGCAGCCTTCGGACAGAGAACACTGAAGCTTTCTTT. Translating gives CASSLRTENTEAFF.

This chain joins TRBV28 and TRBJ2-7; 14 bases agree with TRBD2. Germline CDR1 MDHEN, CDR2 SYDVKM. The V and J ends lost 6 bases and 2 bases, in that order; junction bases with no gene match: 9. The CDR3 spans 17 residues. The CDR3 reads CASSPIRLAGGPYEQYF. Written as DNA, the CDR3 is TGTGCCAGCAGCCCGATTCGACTAGCGGGAGGGCCCTACGAGCAGTACTTC. Supplemented by reference TRBV28 and TRBJ2-7, the full variable domain reads DVKVTQSSRYLVKRTGEKVFLECVQDMDHENMFWYRQDPGLGLRLIYFSYDVKMKEKGDIPEGYSVSREKKERFSLILESASTNQTSMYLCASSPIRLAGGPYEQYFGPGTRLTVT.

In its sample, this clone was seen once. This sequence joins TRBV3-1 (or the pseudogene TRBV3-2) and TRBJ2-2; no firm D call. CDR1 is LGHDT, CDR2 YNNKEL, per germline (reference sequence). The CDR3 sequence is 13 residues long. Trimming shortened V by 3 bases and J by 6 bases, and 8 bases separated the two germline ends. CDR3 DNA: TGTGCCAGCAGCCAGGGCCAGGCCGGGGAGCTGTTTTTT. It yields the protein CASSQGQAGELFF.

CDR3 sequence (DNA): TGTGCCAGCAGCCCCGGGACTAGCGGTATGACGGACGGGGAGCTGTTTTTT. Translated, it gives CASSPGTSGMTDGELFF. V and J are TRBV11-2 and TRBJ2-2; 11 bases align to TRBD2. CDR1 and CDR2 (germline): SGHAT, FQNNGV. The junction had 12 bases not matched to a gene; V was cut back by 5 bases and J by 7 bases. This CDR3 contains 17 residues.

The chain carries TRBV27 and TRBJ2-2, with no clear D. V lost 4 bases and J 2 bases, leaving 5 bases between the germline ends. This CDR3 spans 13 amino acids. CDR1 is MNHEY, CDR2 SMNVEV, per germline (reference sequence). The CDR3 sequence: CASSYLNTGELFF. CDR3 in DNA: TGTGCCAGCAGTTACTTAAACACCGGGGAGCTGTTTTTT.

V gene TRBV6-6 combines with J gene TRBJ2-1, with 8 bases lining up with TRBD2. The germline gives CDR1 MNHNY, CDR2 SVGAGI (reference sequence). V lost 4 bases to trimming and J lost 2 bases; unmatched junction nucleotides: 4. The CDR3 extends over 15 amino acids. The CDR3, as DNA: TGTGCCAGCAGTTCCCGGGAGGGGGCCTACAATGAGCAGTTCTTC. Translation gives CASSSREGAYNEQFF.

The chain combines TRBV6-2 or TRBV6-3 with TRBJ1-1; no definite D call. Germline assignment: CDR1 MNHEY and CDR2 SVGEGT. The length of the CDR3 is 13 residues. Deletions cut 5 bases from V and 0 bases from J, with 7 bases between. The CDR3: CASSAGMNTEAFF. In DNA, the CDR3 is TGTGCCAGCAGTGCGGGTATGAACACTGAAGCTTTCTTT.

This sequence joins TRBV12-3 or TRBV12-4 and TRBJ1-2; no clear D gene. CDR3 length: 12 amino acids. The V gene lost 8 bases and the J gene lost 8 bases, with 15 bases spanning the gap. This CDR3 is CASSSRGRGYTF. The CDR3 coding sequence is TGTGCCAGCTCGTCACGGGGTCGAGGCTACACCTTC.